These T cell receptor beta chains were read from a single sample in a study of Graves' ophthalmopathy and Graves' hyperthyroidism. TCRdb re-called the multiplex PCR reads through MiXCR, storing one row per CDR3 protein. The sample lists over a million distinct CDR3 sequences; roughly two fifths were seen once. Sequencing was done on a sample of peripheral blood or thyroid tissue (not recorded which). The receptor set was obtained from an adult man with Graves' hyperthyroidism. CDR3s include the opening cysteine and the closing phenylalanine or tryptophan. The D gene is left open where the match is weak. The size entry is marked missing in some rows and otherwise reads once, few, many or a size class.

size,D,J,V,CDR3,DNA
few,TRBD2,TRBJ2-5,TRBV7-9,CASRERELETQYF,TGTGCCAGCCGGGAGCGGGAGCTGGAGACCCAGTACTTC
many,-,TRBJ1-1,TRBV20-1,CSARGRGWNTEAFF,TGCAGTGCTAGAGGGAGGGGGTGGAACACTGAAGCTTTCTTT
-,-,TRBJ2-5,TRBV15,CATSRVLGGPEETQYF,TGTGCCACCAGCAGAGTTTTGGGAGGACCGGAAGAGACCCAGTACTTC
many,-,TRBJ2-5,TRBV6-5,CASSYPWGETQYF,TGTGCCAGCAGTTACCCTTGGGGAGAGACCCAGTACTTC
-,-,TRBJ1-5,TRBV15,CAWSVGTPDQPQHF,TGTGCCTGGAGTGTTGGAACACCTGATCAGCCCCAGCATTTT
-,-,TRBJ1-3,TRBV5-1,CASSYKPGDGSTIYF,TGCGCCAGCAGCTATAAGCCGGGGGACGGAAGCACCATATATTTT
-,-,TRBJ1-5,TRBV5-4,CASSLRGDSYQPQHF,TGTGCCAGCAGCTTGCGGGGAGACAGTTATCAGCCCCAGCATTTT
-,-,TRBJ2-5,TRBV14,CASSAWDLTQETQYF,TGTGCCAGCAGCGCCTGGGACCTCACCCAAGAGACCCAGTACTTC
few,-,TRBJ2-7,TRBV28,CAVRTGLSYEQYF,TGTGCCGTCCGAACAGGACTATCCTACGAGCAGTACTTC
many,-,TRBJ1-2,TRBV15,CATSRVVVRDIIYGYTF,TGTGCCACCAGCAGGGTCGTCGTCAGGGATATAATCTATGGCTACACCTTC
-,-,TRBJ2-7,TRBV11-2,CASSHREYEQYF,TGTGCCAGCAGCCATCGGGAGTACGAGCAGTACTTC
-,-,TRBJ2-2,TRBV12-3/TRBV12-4,CASIWGTSTGELFF,TGTGCCAGCATCTGGGGGACTTCAACCGGGGAGCTGTTTTTT
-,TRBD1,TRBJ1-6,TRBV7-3,CASSRSAGGVSPLHF,TGTGCCAGCAGCCGATCGGCAGGGGGCGTTTCACCCCTCCATTTT
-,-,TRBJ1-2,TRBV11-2,CASSWGGGKATF,TGTGCCAGCAGTTGGGGGGGGGGAAAGGCCACCTTC
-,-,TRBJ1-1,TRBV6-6,CASRKTVNTEAFF,TGTGCCAGCAGAAAAACAGTGAACACTGAAGCTTTCTTT
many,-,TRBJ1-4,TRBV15,CATSREALGNEKLFF,TGTGCCACCAGCAGAGAAGCCCTCGGTAATGAAAAACTGTTTTTT
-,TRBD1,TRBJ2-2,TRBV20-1,CSARADRGLMNTGELFF,TGCAGTGCTAGAGCGGACAGGGGGCTTATGAACACCGGGGAGCTGTTTTTT
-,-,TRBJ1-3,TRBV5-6,CASRMWRVAGNTIYF,TGTGCCAGCAGGATGTGGAGGGTCGCTGGAAACACCATATATTTT
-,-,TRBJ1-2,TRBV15,CATSRGSRGYTF,TGTGCCACCAGCAGAGGGTCCCGGGGCTACACCTTC
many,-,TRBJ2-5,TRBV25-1,CASRSAYPGTQYF,TGTGCCAGCAGGTCGGCCTATCCGGGGACCCAGTACTTC
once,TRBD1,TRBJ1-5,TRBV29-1,CSVVDREQSFGQHF,TGCAGCGTTGTGGACAGGGAACAGTCATTCGGACAGCATTTT
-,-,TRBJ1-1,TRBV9,CASSVARENTEAFF,TGTGCCAGCAGCGTAGCCAGGGAGAACACTGAAGCTTTCTTT
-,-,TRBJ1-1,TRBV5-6,CASTLFLWSDRQQLYTEAFF,TGTGCCAGCACCCTATTTTTGTGGTCGGACAGACAGCAGCTTTACACTGAAGCTTTCTTT
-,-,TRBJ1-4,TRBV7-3,CASSSDGNTEKLFF,TGTGCCAGCAGCTCGGACGGTAACACTGAAAAACTGTTTTTT
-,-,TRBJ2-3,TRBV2,CASRLSSDTQYF,TGTGCCAGCAGATTGTCGAGCGATACGCAGTATTTT
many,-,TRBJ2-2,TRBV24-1,CATGIDRPNTGELFF,TGTGCCACCGGGATAGACAGGCCGAACACCGGGGAGCTGTTTTTT
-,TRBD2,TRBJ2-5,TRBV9,CASGPIAGGALETQYF,TGTGCCAGCGGGCCCATAGCGGGGGGGGCATTGGAGACCCAGTACTTC
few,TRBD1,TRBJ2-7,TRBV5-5,CASSLATGGYSYEQYF,TGTGCCAGCAGCTTGGCCACAGGGGGTTACTCCTACGAGCAGTACTTC
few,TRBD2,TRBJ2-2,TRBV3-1,CASSQGLAGGELFF,TGTGCCAGCAGCCAGGGACTAGCTGGCGGGGAGCTGTTTTTT
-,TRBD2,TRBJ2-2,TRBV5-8,CASSPPGGRRVTGELFF,TGTGCCAGCAGCCCTCCGGGAGGTCGCCGGGTCACCGGGGAGCTGTTTTTT
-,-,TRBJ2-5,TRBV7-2,CASSLRRGTSNTGEYF,TGTGCCAGCAGCTTAAGGCGGGGCACGTCGAACACCGGGGAGTACTTC
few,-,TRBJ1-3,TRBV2,CASSDSMGSRNTIYF,TGTGCCAGCAGTGATTCGATGGGGTCGAGAAACACCATATATTTT
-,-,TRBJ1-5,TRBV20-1,CSALPTATNQPQHF,TGCAGTGCCCTACCGACAGCCACCAATCAGCCCCAGCATTTT
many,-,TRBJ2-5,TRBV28,CASHRAGGQETQYF,TGTGCCAGCCACAGGGCCGGGGGGCAAGAGACCCAGTACTTC
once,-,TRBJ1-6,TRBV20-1,CSADPGANSPLHF,TGCAGTGCTGACCCTGGGGCGAATTCACCCCTCCACTTT
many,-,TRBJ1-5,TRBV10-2,CASSEGSGVGGHQPQHF,TGCGCCAGCAGTGAAGGGTCTGGGGTTGGGGGCCATCAGCCCCAGCATTTT
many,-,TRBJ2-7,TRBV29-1,CSAGELSAYEQYF,TGCAGCGCAGGGGAGCTTTCGGCCTACGAGCAGTACTTC
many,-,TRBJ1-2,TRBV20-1,CSALIDYGYTF,TGCAGTGCCCTAATAGACTATGGCTACACCTTC
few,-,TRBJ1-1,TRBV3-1,CASSQVEGEAFF,TGTGCCAGCAGCCAAGTCGAAGGCGAAGCTTTCTTT